The clone carrying this T cell receptor (beta chain) was observed a handful of times. Participants, 18 to 89 years old, spanned 25 or so US areas. The sample is drawn from a study of blood T cell repertoires in COVID-19. Profiling relied on immunoSEQ multiplex PCR, and the TCRdb table lists in-frame clones only, not all of them. The sample yields about 260,000 clones, 80% to 90% seen once. CDR1 is MNHNS and CDR2 is SASEGT in the germline V gene. The V gene lost 7 bases and the J gene lost 0 bases, with 10 bases spanning the gap. The CDR3 runs 14 residues. Material for sequencing was PBMCs or T cells enriched from blood (not recorded which). The chain combines TRBV6-1 with TRBJ1-5; D perhaps matches TRBD1 (6 bases). The receptor comes from a man in his forties or fifties who had been exposed to COVID-19. In DNA form, the CDR3 reads TGTGCCAGCACCCTAGGGGGTAGCAATCAGCCCCAGCATTTT. Protein sequence: CASTLGGSNQPQHF.